The 17 T cell receptor beta chains given below trace back to one sample, sequenced in a study of early T cells in non-severe SARS-CoV-2 infection. TCRdb re-derived calls from the 5' RACE reads in MiXCR, one entry per CDR3 protein. The sample yields some 83,000 distinct CDR3 sequences, 10% seen once. Sequencing used whole blood, obtained at baseline. These receptors were taken from an adult who was a healthcare worker with PCR-confirmed SARS-CoV-2 infection or an uninfected control (not recorded which).

This clonotype was seen only once. The chain is built from TRBV24-1 and TRBJ2-1; 7 nucleotides line up with TRBD2. Per the germline V gene, CDR1 is KGHDR and CDR2 is SFDVKD. The CDR3 is made up of 16 amino acids. The V gene end was trimmed by 3 bases and the J gene end by 4 bases; junction bases not matched to a gene: 8. CDR3 in amino acids: CATSDRASGGYNEQFF. The CDR3 DNA reads TGTGCCACCAGTGATAGGGCTAGCGGAGGATACAATGAGCAGTTCTTC.

The CDR3: CASSLEPFSNQPQHF. CDR3 sequence (DNA): TGTGCCAGCAGCTTAGAACCCTTCAGCAATCAGCCCCAGCATTTT. The chain is built from TRBV7-9 and TRBJ1-5; D call uncertain. The CDR3 has 15 amino acids. Deletions cut 1 base from V and 1 base from J, with 8 bases between. Germline CDR1 reads SEHNR; CDR2 reads FQNEAQ (reference sequence).

This clonotype turned up a few times. The CDR3 is CASSLGPREQFF. The DNA of the CDR3 is TGTGCCAGCAGCTTAGGTCCCCGTGAGCAGTTCTTC. The chain employs TRBV7-2 and TRBJ2-1; D is unresolved. Germline V gene lookup returns CDR1 SGHTA and CDR2 FQGNSA. The CDR3 has 12 residues. V lost 1 base to trimming and J lost 9 bases, with 7 bases between them.

In this sample, this clonotype turned up many times. The chain has TRBV27 and TRBJ2-1; TRBD2 matches 14 bases. Trimming at V came to 4 bases and at J to 9 bases, leaving 8 bases not matched to a gene. Germline V CDR1 and CDR2: MNHEY, SMNVEV (reference sequence). This CDR3 region has 16 residues. CDR3 sequence: CASSSPGTSGSLEQFF. DNA for the CDR3: TGTGCCAGCAGTTCGCCCGGGACTAGCGGGAGTCTTGAGCAGTTCTTC.

Many counts were recorded for this clonotype. The rearrangement links TRBV3-1 to TRBJ1-1, with TRBD1 matching over 7 bases. The CDR3 is made up of 14 amino acids. Looked up from germline, CDR1 is LGHDT and CDR2 is YNNKEL (reference sequence). After removal of 3 bases from V and 10 bases from J, the junction contained 11 bases not matched to a gene. CDR3 sequence: CASSHPTGRNGAFF. The CDR3 DNA reads as TGTGCCAGCAGCCACCCGACAGGGCGGAATGGAGCTTTCTTT.

This clonotype was seen just once. The CDR3 DNA sequence: TGCAGTGCTTATAAGACAGGGATCTCCTACGAGCAGTACTTC. This gives the protein CSAYKTGISYEQYF. This chain connects TRBV20-1 to TRBJ2-7, with 7 bases fitting TRBD1. Losses at the gene ends were 5 bases for V and 0 bases for J; bases not matched to a gene: 7. Germline loops: CDR1 DFQATT, CDR2 SNEGSKA (reference sequence). CDR3 size: 14 residues.

The J gene is TRBJ2-3, the V gene TRBV7-6, with D possibly matching TRBD2 (6 bases). The germline V gene encodes CDR1 SGHVS and CDR2 FNYEAQ. Between the trimmed V and J ends, which lost 2 bases and 1 base, there was a span of 19 bases. The CDR3 is 18 residues long. As DNA, the CDR3 is TGTGCCAGCAGCTTAACGCCAGGGTCCGGGAGCGGCACAGATACGCAGTATTTT. As protein: CASSLTPGSGSGTDTQYF.

In its sample, this clonotype was seen a few times. J is TRBJ2-1 and V is TRBV6-1; tentatively, D is TRBD2 (5 bases). The CDR3 contains 18 residues. Trimming took 2 bases from V and 5 from J, leaving 22 bases between them. The germline gives CDR1 MNHNS, CDR2 SASEGT. CDR3 coding DNA: TGTGCCAGCAGTGAAAAACTCCCCGCGGAGCTAGCACACAATGAGCAGTTCTTC. Translated: CASSEKLPAELAHNEQFF.

This rearrangement joins TRBV27 to TRBJ2-2; the D gene is possibly TRBD2 (6 bases). In germline, CDR1 is MNHEY, CDR2 SMNVEV (reference sequence). V gave up 6 bases and J gave up 0 bases, with 11 bases separating them. The CDR3 loop spans 15 amino acids. CDR3 bases: TGTGCCAGCAGCCCGGGACTGACGAACACCGGGGAGCTGTTTTTT. Its protein product is CASSPGLTNTGELFF.

This clonotype was counted many times. The chain uses TRBV3-1 and TRBJ2-3; 8 bases line up with TRBD2. The CDR3 is made up of 13 amino acids. The germline gives CDR1 LGHDT, CDR2 YNNKEL (reference sequence). Unmatched junction bases numbered 2, after V lost 4 bases and J lost 5 bases. CDR3 residues: CASSLGTRDTQYF. The CDR3 nucleotides are TGTGCCAGCAGCCTCGGGACTAGAGATACGCAGTATTTT.

The chain has TRBV27 and TRBJ2-3, with D perhaps assigned TRBD1 or TRBD2 (6 bases each). The CDR3 loop spans 16 amino acids. Germline lookup yields CDR1 MNHEY and CDR2 SMNVEV (reference sequence). Trimming left V 0 bases short and J 5 bases short, with 15 bases between. The CDR3 region has the DNA TGTGCCAGCAGTTTATCGAGACTAGGGGGAGGAGATACGCAGTATTTT. Its translation is CASSLSRLGGGDTQYF.

This rearrangement joins TRBV12-3 or TRBV12-4 to TRBJ2-7, with D possibly called TRBD1 or TRBD2 (5 bases each). Deletions cut 4 bases from V and 5 bases from J, with 15 bases between. The CDR3 has 14 amino acids. The CDR3 region has the DNA TGTGCCAGCAGTTCGACCGGGACCTTCAACGAGCAGTACTTC. Translating it yields CASSSTGTFNEQYF.

This chain joins TRBV11-2 and TRBJ2-1; TRBD2 is a possible D gene (6 bases). Germline values: CDR1 SGHAT, CDR2 FQNNGV. The germline V and J ends were trimmed by 5 bases and 5 bases, with 16 bases remaining between them. The CDR3 spans 15 residues. The DNA for the CDR3 is TGTGCCAGCAGCCTCAACGGGGACTCGAACAATGAGCAGTTCTTC. It translates to CASSLNGDSNNEQFF.

The table lists this clonotype with many counts. The chain couples TRBV6-6 to TRBJ2-7; unclear D gene. This CDR3 contains 13 residues. Germline V gives CDR1 MNHNY, CDR2 SVGAGI (reference sequence). V lost 6 bases and J 3 bases, leaving 12 bases between the germline ends. DNA of the CDR3: TGTGCCAGCAGCCCTCAGCCCGGCTACGAGCAGTACTTC. Translated: CASSPQPGYEQYF.

This chain connects TRBV6-5 to TRBJ2-2; the D is unclear. V was trimmed by 6 bases and J by 5 bases, leaving 4 bases between them. Germline values: CDR1 MNHEY, CDR2 SVGAGI. The CDR3 consists of 11 residues. The chain's CDR3 is CASRTTGELFF. Written as DNA, the CDR3 is TGTGCCAGCAGAACTACCGGGGAGCTGTTTTTT.

This clonotype appeared many times. V is TRBV2 and J is TRBJ1-5; TRBD1 aligns across 7 bases. CDR3 length: 14 amino acids. Trimming cost V 6 bases and J 2 bases; bases outside gene matches: 4. Germline V CDR1 and CDR2: SNHLY, FYNNEI. The chain's CDR3 is CASSRQGRNQPQHF. In DNA form, the CDR3 reads TGTGCCAGCAGCCGACAGGGCCGCAATCAGCCCCAGCATTTT.

The rearrangement links TRBV15 to TRBJ2-1; D not resolved. The CDR3 contains 12 residues. Trimming stripped 5 bases from V and 6 bases from J, with 8 bases between. Germline V gene lookup returns CDR1 LNHNV and CDR2 YYDKDF (reference sequence). CDR3 coding DNA: TGTGCCACCAGCGGTCAGAGCAATGAGCAGTTCTTC. This encodes CATSGQSNEQFF.